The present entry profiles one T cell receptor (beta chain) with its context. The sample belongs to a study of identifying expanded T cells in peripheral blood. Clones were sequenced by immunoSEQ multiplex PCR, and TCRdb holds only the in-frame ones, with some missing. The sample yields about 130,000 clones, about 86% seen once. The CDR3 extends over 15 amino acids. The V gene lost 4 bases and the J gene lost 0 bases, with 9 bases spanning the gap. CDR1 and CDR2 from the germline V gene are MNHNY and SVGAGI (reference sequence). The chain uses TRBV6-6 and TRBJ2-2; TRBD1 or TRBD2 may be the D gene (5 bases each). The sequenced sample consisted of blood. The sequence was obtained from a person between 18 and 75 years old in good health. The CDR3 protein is CASSWDLTNTGELFF. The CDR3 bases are TGTGCCAGCAGTTGGGACCTTACGAACACCGGGGAGCTGTTTTTT.